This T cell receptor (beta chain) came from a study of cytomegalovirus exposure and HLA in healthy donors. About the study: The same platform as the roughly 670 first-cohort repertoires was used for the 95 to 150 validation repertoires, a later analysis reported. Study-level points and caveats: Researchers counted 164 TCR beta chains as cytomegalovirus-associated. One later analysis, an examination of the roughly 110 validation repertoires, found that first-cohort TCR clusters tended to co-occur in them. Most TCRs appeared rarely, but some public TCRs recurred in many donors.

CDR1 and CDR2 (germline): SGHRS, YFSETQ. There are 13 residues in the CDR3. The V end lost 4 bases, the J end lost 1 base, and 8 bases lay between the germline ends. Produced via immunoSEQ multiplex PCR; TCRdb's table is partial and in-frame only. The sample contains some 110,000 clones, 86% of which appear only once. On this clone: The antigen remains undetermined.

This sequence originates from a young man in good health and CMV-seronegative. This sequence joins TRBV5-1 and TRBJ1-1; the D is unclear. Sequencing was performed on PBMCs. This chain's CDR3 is CASSPDPNTEAFF. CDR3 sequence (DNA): TGCGCCAGCAGCCCAGATCCGAACACTGAAGCTTTCTTT.